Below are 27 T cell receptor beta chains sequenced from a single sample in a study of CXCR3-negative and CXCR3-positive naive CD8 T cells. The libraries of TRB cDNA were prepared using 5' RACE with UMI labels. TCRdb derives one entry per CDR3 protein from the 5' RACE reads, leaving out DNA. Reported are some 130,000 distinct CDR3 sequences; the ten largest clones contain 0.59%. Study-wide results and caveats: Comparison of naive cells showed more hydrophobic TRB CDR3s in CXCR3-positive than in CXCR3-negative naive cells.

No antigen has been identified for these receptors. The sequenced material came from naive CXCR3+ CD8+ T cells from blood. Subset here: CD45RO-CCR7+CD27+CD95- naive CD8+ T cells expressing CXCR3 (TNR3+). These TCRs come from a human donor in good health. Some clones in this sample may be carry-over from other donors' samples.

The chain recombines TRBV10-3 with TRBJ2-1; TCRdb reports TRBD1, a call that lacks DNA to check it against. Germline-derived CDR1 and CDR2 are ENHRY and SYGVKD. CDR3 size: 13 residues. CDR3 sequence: CAIRLTGHNEQFF.

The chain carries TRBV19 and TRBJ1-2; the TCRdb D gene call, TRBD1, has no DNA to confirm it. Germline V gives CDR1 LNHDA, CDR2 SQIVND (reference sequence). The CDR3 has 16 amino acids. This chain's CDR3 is CASSAGWGVHQDGYTF. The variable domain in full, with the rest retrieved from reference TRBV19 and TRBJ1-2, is DGGITQSPKYLFRKEGQNVTLSCEQNLNHDAMYWYRQDPGQGLRLIYYSQIVNDFQKGDIAEGYSVSREKKESFPLTVTSAQKNPTAFYLCASSAGWGVHQDGYTFGSGTRLTVV.

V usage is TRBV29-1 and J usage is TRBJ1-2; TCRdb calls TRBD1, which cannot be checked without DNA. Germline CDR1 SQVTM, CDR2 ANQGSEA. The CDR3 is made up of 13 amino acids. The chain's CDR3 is CSASGTGSSGYTF. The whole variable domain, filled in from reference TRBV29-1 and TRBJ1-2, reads SAVISQKPSRDICQRGTSLTIQCQVDSQVTMMFWYRQQPGQSLTLIATANQGSEATYESGFVIDKFPISRPNLTFSTLTVSNMSPEDSSIYLCSASGTGSSGYTFGSGTRLTVV.

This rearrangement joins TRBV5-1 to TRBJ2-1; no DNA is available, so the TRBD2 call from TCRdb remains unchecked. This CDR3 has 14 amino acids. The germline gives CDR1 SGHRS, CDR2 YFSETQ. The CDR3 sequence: CASSPGLGWVEQFF.

The CDR3 here is CASSPRVGGYDTEAFF. The gene calls are TRBV7-9 and TRBJ1-1; TCRdb outputs TRBD1, but without DNA this stays unchecked. From germline, CDR1 is SEHNR and CDR2 FQNEAQ (reference sequence). This CDR3 contains 16 residues.

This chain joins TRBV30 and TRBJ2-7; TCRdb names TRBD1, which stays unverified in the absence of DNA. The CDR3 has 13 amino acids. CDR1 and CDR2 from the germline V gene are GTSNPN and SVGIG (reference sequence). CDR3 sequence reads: CAWSPTGSYEQYF.

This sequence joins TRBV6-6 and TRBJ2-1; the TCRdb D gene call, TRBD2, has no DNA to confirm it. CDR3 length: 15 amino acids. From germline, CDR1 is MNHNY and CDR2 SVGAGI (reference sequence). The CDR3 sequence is CASSQLAGGTDEQFF.

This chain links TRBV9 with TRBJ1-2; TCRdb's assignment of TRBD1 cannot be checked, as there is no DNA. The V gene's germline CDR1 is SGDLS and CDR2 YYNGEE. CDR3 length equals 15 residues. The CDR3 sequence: CASSGKTESFYGYTF.

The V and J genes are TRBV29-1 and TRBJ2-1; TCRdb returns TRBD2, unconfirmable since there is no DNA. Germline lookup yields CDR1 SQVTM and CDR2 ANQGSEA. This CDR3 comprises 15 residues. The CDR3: CSVATPGPIYNEQFF.

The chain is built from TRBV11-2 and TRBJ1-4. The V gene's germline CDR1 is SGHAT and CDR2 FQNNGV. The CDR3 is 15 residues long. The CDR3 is CASSRTRTPREKLFF.

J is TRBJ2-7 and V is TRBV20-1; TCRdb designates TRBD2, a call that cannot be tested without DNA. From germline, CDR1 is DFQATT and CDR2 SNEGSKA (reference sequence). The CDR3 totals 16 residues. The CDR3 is CSARVHERGDWYEQYF.

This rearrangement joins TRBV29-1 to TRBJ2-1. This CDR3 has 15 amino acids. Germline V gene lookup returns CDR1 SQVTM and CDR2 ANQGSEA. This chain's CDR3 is CSVEADRSSYNEQFF.

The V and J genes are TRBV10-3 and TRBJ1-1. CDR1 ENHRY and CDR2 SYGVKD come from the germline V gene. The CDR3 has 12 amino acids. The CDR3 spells CAISETDTEAFF.

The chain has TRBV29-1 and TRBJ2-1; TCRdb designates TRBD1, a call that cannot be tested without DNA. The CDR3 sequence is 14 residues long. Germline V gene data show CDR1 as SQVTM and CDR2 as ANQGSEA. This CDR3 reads CSVSDRGDYNEQFF.

This CDR3 reads CSVEAGTNYNEQFF. The chain carries TRBV29-1 and TRBJ2-1; as DNA is missing, the TRBD1 call by TCRdb cannot be tested. Germline V CDR1 and CDR2: SQVTM, ANQGSEA. This CDR3 has 14 residues.

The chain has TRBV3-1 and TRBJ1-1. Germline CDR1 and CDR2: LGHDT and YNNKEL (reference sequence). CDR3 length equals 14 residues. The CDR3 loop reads CASSQENSPTEAFF.

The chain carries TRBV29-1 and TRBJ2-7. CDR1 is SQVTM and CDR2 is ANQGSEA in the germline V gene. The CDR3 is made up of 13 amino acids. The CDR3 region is CSVVAGRAYEQYF.

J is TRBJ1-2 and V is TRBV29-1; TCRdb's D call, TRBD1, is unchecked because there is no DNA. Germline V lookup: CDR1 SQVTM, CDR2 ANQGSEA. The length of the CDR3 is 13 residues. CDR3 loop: CSVEGTGTYGYTF.

The CDR3 spells CASSVEGRARSGANVLTF. V is TRBV9 and J is TRBJ2-6; the TCRdb call, TRBD2, lacks DNA for checking. The germline gives CDR1 SGDLS, CDR2 YYNGEE. CDR3 length equals 18 residues.

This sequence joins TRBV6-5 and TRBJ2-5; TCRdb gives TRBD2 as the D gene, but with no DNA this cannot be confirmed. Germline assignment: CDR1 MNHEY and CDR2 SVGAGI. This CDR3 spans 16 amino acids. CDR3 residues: CASRPGLAGAQETQYF.

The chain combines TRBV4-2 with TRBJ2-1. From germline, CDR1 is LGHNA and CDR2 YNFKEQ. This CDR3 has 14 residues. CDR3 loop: CASSHSLGDNEQFF.

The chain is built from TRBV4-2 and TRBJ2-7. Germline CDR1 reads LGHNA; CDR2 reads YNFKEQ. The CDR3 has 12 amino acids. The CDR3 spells CASLDDAYEQYF.

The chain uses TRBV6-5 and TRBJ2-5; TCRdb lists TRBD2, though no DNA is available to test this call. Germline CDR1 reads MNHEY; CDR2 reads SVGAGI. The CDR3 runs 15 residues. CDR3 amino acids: CASSHGGGPQETQYF.

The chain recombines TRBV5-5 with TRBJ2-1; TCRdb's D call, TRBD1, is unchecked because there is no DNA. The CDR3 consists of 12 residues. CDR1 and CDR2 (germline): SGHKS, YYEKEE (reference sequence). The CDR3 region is CASTGTYNEQFF.

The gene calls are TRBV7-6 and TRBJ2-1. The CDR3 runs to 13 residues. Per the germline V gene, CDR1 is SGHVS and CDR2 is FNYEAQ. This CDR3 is CASSLGGTAEQFF.

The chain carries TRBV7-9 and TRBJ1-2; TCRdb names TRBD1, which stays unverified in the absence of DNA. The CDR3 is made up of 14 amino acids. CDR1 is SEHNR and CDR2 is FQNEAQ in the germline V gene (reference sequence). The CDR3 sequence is CASSEGEQAYGYTF. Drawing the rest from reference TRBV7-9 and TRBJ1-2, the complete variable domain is DTGVSQNPRHKITKRGQNVTFRCDPISEHNRLYWYRQTLGQGPEFLTYFQNEAQLEKSRLLSDRFSAERPKGSFSTLEIQRTEQGDSAMYLCASSEGEQAYGYTFGSGTRLTVV.

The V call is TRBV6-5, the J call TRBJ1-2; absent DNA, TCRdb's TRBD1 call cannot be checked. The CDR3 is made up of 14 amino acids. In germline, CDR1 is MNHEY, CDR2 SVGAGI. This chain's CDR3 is CASRPPGTGNGYTF.